The TCR beta chain described here comes from a study of tumor and adjacent non-tumor tissue in lung cancer (dated by TCRdb to between 2018 and 2020). About the study as a whole: The cohort included roughly 11 adenocarcinoma, 2 squamous cell carcinoma and 1 small cell lung cancer patients. The 15 enrolled patients, of whom around 10 were men and 5 were women, were aged about 30 to 85 years and were diagnosed with TNM stage I to III disease. In total, sequencing yielded 125,075,908 productive TCRbeta reads, which works out to an average of about 3.9 million reads per sample. The study compared bulk TCRbeta repertoires between lung tumor tissue and matched distant non-tumor lung tissue from 15 or so lung cancer patients. For each patient, one tumor sample and one normal lung sample were taken, giving 25 to 30 paired specimens that underwent TCRbeta CDR3 sequencing. Findings and caveats that apply to the study as a whole: A significantly larger cumulative share of the repertoire was made up by the top 100 clones in normal lung than in tumor tissue. TCR diversity (inverse Simpson) was significantly higher in tumor than in normal lung tissue (around 460 vs 160, P = 0.0075, Mann-Whitney U test). Because peripheral blood was not sequenced, blood TCRbeta repertoires in the lung cancer patients of the study were not examined. The sequencing platform is not named in the methods, and unique molecular identifiers are not mentioned. Only about 14 patients were in the cohort, and the authors stated that larger samples and more detailed clinical data are needed. TCR diversity was significantly higher in younger patients, and greater tumor TCR diversity was associated with shorter overall survival and shorter disease-free survival.

RNA was extracted from bulk unsorted tissue and checked for quality with a NanoDrop ND-1000 and an Agilent 2100. Newly diagnosed lung cancer patients without prior chemotherapy who had been admitted for thoracic surgery in China between August and November 2014 were enrolled as donors. Patients who had received previous radiotherapy or chemotherapy, or who had another concurrent cancer, were excluded from the study. Surgical tissue pieces of roughly 1-2.2 cm3 were preserved in RNAlater solution and were kept at -80 degrees C until use. The protocol used for the library was multiplex PCR. This sample was sequenced with an Illumina HiSeq 2500. TCRbeta libraries were constructed through three rounds of nested PCR with primers (Table S4) according to protocols modified from ARM-PCR. Before sequencing, PCR products of 200-500 bp were excised from the gel and purified with the QIAquick gel extraction kit. Per the source publication's procedure: Trimmomatic was used to clean the reads, FLASH merged the cleaned reads into complete CDR3 sequences, and MiTCR assigned the sequences to V(D)J germline segments. Clonal diversity was calculated as the inverse Simpson's index using VDJtools. In-frame sequences without a premature stop codon were defined as productive reads. TCRdb handled the public reads itself, with Q25 trimming in fastp and clone calling in MiXCR, and kept productive beta chains. A single entry per CDR3 protein holds the most common genes and DNA from its merged rows. The V and J calls were determined by TCRdb, not by the authors. In this sample the table shows 77,000 or so distinct CDR3 sequences, over 75% of which occur a single time. The biggest ten clones account for about 12% of the sample.

For CDR1 and CDR2, the germline V gene lists LGHNA and YNFKEQ. The CDR3 runs 15 amino acids, cysteine and phenylalanine included. Only the CDR3 region is kept as DNA, spanning 45 bases read in frame from base 1. A note on this clonotype: Its antigen is still unknown. No much larger clone exists at a distance of one base, and base qualities are not known.

The sequence came from a woman in her forties or fifties with non-small cell lung cancer. Recombination joined TRBV4-2 with TRBJ2-1, and 9 bases in between align with TRBD2. The sample was lung tumor tissue. The CDR3 in this case is CTTSQDAGGPNEQFF. The DNA sequence is TGTACCACCAGCCAAGACGCGGGAGGGCCCAATGAGCAGTTCTTC.